A single sample is the source of the 10 T cell receptor beta chains below, sequenced in a study of T cell responses to AZD1222 COVID-19 vaccine. The data were produced by immunoSEQ multiplex PCR, yet TCRdb's version contains in-frame clones alone and is incomplete. The sample has about 72,000 clones, around 86% seen once. Here the sequenced sample was peripheral blood, taken on day 0 of AZD1222 vaccination. These receptor sequences come from an adult in good health.

The V call is TRBV25-1, the J call TRBJ2-3; 10 bases line up with TRBD2. Per the germline V gene, CDR1 is MGHDK and CDR2 is SYGVNS. The CDR3 spans 15 residues. After removal of 2 bases from V and 5 bases from J, the junction contained 4 bases not matched to a gene. The CDR3: CASSERTSGVDTQYF. Here the CDR3 DNA reads TGTGCCAGCAGTGAACGGACTAGCGGCGTAGATACGCAGTATTTT.

Remarks on this clone: Mismatch with germline at one junction end may stem from a read error. The chain couples TRBV30 to TRBJ1-2; no definite D call. This CDR3 has 14 amino acids. CDR1 is GTSNPN, CDR2 SVGIG, per germline (reference sequence). The CDR3 DNA sequence: TGTGCCTGGACTACAACCGTAGACGGCGGTTTGTGGGCCTTC. Translated, it gives CAWTTTVDGGLWAF. Complete variable domain (other parts from reference TRBV30 and TRBJ1-2): SQTIHQWPATLVQPVGSPLSLECTVEGTSNPNLYWYRQAAGRGLQLLFYSVGIGQISSEVPQNLSASRPQDRQFILSSKKLLLSDSGFYLCAWTTTVDGGLWAFGSGTRLTVV.

CDR3 DNA: TGTGCCAGCAGCTTTTCAGCGCTCACAGATACGCAGTATTTT. This sequence encodes CASSFSALTDTQYF. The chain joins TRBV7-9 to TRBJ2-3; the D is unclear. In germline, CDR1 is SEHNR, CDR2 FQNEAQ (reference sequence). This CDR3 region has 14 residues. V lost 3 bases and J 2 bases, leaving 9 bases between the germline ends.

The V call is TRBV23-1, the J call TRBJ1-4; D is unresolved. TRBV23-1 is an open reading frame, and its role is uncertain. The CDR3 is 10 amino acids. V lost 10 bases, J lost 10 bases, and 10 bases lay in between. CDR3 sequence reads: CATEKAKLFF. CDR3 bases: TGCGCCACCGAGAAAGCAAAACTGTTTTTT.

This sequence joins TRBV5-1 and TRBJ2-1; D is possibly TRBD1 or TRBD2 (5 bases each). CDR1 and CDR2 from the germline V gene are SGHRS and YFSETQ. The length of the CDR3 is 14 residues. Deletions cut 2 bases from V and 6 bases from J, with 12 bases between. In DNA form, the CDR3 reads TGCGCCAGCAGCTTCGAGGGTGGGACCAATGAGCAGTTCTTC. It is translated as CASSFEGGTNEQFF.

This chain connects TRBV19 to TRBJ1-2; no clear D. The CDR3 sequence is 12 residues long. In germline, CDR1 is LNHDA, CDR2 SQIVND (reference sequence). V dropped 5 bases and J dropped 10 bases, with 14 bases sitting between them. CDR3 DNA sequence: TGTGCCAGTAGTCCCCGCCGGGGAACCTACACCTTC. Protein sequence: CASSPRRGTYTF.

The chain recombines TRBV7-9 with TRBJ2-2; D is ambiguous. The CDR3 totals 14 residues. V dropped 5 bases and J dropped 8 bases, with 15 bases sitting between them. CDR1 and CDR2 (germline): SEHNR, FQNEAQ (reference sequence). CDR3 coding DNA: TGTGCCAGCAGCCTAACAACAGTAACTGGGGAGCTGTTTTTT. This encodes CASSLTTVTGELFF.

This clone was picked up a small number of times. J is TRBJ1-1 and V is TRBV11-2; D unclear. V gave up 4 bases and J gave up 11 bases, with 17 bases separating them. The CDR3 is 13 amino acids. Germline lookup yields CDR1 SGHAT and CDR2 FQNNGV. CDR3 DNA sequence: TGTGCCAGCAGCTCCGATCGGGCTCTTGGCGCTTTCTTT. Its protein is CASSSDRALGAFF.

This clone rates as medium-sized. The chain recombines TRBV6-4 with TRBJ2-1, with 11 positions matching TRBD2. After removal of 5 bases from V and 6 bases from J, the junction contained 6 bases not matched to a gene. This CDR3 comprises 15 residues. The germline CDR1 and CDR2 sequences are MRHNA and SNTAGT. CDR3 in DNA: TGTGCCAGCAGTCCTAATAGCGGGGGGGTCAATGAGCAGTTCTTC. It is translated as CASSPNSGGVNEQFF.

The rearrangement links TRBV27 to TRBJ1-2; D perhaps matches TRBD1 (6 bases). Germline V lookup: CDR1 MNHEY, CDR2 SMNVEV (reference sequence). The CDR3 has 15 amino acids. The V and J ends lost 2 bases and 7 bases respectively, with 17 bases between them. The CDR3: CASSLRGGPRSGYTF. CDR3 DNA sequence: TGTGCCAGCAGTTTACGGGGGGGCCCTCGGAGTGGCTACACCTTC.